This T cell receptor (beta chain) emerged from a study of early T cells in non-severe SARS-CoV-2 infection. This clonotype has ten or more counts. Its matching antigen is unknown. Study findings and constraints: Sequences matched to VDJdb favored anti-spike CD8 responses, while private and CD4 specificities were missed.

cDNA molecules, individually, were tagged with unique molecular identifiers. From the 5' RACE reads, TCRdb called clonotypes with MiXCR, one entry per CDR3 protein. The table lists tens of thousands of distinct CDR3 sequences, 5.8% of them singletons, with approximately 24% in the top ten. Looked up from germline, CDR1 is MNHEY and CDR2 is SVGAGI. The CDR3 contains 15 residues. V was pared by 4 bases and J by 11 bases, with 11 bases of the junction left unmatched. This clonotype was obtained from an adult who was a healthcare worker with PCR-confirmed SARS-CoV-2 infection or an uninfected control (not recorded which). J is TRBJ1-6 and V is TRBV6-5; 7 bases match TRBD1. Sequencing input: whole blood. CDR3 amino acids: CASSSSVQGRAPLHF. The CDR3 nucleotides are TGTGCCAGCAGTTCGTCGGTACAGGGGAGGGCACCCCTCCACTTT.